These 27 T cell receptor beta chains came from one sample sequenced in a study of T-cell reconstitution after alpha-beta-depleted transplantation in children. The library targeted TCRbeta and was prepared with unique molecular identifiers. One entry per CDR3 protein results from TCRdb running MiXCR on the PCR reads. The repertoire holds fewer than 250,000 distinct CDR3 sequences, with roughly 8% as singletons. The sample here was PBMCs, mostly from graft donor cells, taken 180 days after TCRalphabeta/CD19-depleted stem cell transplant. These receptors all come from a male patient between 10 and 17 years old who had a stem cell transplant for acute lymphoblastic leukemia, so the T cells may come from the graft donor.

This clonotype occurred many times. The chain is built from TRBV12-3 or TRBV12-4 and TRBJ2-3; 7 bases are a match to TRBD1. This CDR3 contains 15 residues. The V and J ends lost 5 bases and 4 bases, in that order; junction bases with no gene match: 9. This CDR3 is CASSPTGAMADTQYF. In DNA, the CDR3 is TGTGCCAGCAGTCCCACAGGGGCAATGGCAGATACGCAGTATTTT.

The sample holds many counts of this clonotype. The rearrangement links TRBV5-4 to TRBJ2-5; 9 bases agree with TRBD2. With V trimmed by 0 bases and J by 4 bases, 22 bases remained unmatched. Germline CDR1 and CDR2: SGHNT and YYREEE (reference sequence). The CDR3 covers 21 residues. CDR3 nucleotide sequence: TGTGCCAGCAGCTTGGGACAGGCCCCCCTCGACCTAGCGGGATTCCTAGAGACCCAGTACTTC. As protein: CASSLGQAPLDLAGFLETQYF. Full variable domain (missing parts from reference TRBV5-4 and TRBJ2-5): ETGVTQSPTHLIKTRGQQVTLRCSSQSGHNTVSWYQQALGQGPQFIFQYYREEENGRGNFPPRFSGLQFPNYSSELNVNALELDDSALYLCASSLGQAPLDLAGFLETQYFGPGTRLLVL.

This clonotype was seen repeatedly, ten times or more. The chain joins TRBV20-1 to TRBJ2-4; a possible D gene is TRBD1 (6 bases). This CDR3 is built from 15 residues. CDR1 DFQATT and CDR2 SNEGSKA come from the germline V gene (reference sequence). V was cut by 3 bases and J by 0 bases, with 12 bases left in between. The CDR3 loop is CSARRQELAKNIQYF. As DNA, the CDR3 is TGCAGTGCTAGGCGACAGGAGTTAGCCAAAAACATTCAGTACTTC.

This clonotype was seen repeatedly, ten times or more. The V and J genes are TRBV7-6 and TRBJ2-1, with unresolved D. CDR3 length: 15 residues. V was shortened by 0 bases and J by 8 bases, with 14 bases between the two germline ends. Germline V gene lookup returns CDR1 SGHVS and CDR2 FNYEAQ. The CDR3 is CASSLARSISHEQFF. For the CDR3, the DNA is TGTGCCAGCAGCTTAGCGCGGAGCATATCCCATGAGCAGTTCTTC. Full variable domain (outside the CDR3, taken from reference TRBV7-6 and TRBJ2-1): GAGVSQSPRYKVTKRGQDVALRCDPISGHVSLYWYRQALGQGPEFLTYFNYEAQQDKSGLPNDRFSAERPEGSISTLTIQRTEQRDSAMYRCASSLARSISHEQFFGPGTRLTVL.

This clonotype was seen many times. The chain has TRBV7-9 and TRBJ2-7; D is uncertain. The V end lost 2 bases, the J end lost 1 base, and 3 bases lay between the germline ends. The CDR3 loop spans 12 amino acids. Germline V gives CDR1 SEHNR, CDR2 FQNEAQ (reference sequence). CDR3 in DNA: TGTGCCAGCAGCTTAAGATCCTACGAGCAGTACTTC. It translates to CASSLRSYEQYF.

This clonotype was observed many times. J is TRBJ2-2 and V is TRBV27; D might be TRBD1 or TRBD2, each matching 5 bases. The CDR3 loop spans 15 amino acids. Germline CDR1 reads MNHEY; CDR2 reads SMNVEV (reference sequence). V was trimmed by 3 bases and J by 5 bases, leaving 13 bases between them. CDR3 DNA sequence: TGTGCCAGCAGTTTCTCCGGGACGGATACCGGGGAGCTGTTTTTT. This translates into CASSFSGTDTGELFF.

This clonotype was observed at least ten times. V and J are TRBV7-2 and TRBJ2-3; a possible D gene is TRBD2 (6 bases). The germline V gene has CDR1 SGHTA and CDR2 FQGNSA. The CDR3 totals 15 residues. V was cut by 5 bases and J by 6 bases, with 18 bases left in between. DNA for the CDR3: TGTGCCAGCAGCCTAGACGGACTACGCCGCGATACGCAGTATTTT. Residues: CASSLDGLRRDTQYF.

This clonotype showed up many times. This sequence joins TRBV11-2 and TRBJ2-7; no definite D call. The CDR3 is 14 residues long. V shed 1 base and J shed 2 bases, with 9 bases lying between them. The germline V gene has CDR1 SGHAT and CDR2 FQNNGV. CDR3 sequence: CASSLVLGPYEQYF. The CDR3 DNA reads TGTGCCAGCAGCTTAGTTCTGGGCCCCTACGAGCAGTACTTC.

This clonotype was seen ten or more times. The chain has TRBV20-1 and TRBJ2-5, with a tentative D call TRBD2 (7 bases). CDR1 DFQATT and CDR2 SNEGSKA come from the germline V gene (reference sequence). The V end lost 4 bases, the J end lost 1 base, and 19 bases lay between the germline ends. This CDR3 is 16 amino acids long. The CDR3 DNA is TGCAGTGCTACCCCCCTGACGGGGGGCCCCCAAGAGACCCAGTACTTC. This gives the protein CSATPLTGGPQETQYF.

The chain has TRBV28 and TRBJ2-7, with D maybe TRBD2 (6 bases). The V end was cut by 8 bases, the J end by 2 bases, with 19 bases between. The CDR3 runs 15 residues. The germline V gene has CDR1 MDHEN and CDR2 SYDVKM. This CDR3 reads CASGKKVGGAYEQYF. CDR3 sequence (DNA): TGTGCCAGCGGAAAAAAAGTAGGAGGGGCCTACGAGCAGTACTTC.

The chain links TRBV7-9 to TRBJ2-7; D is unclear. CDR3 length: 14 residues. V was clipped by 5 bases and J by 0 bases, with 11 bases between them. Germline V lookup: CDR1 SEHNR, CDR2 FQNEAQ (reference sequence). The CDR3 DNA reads TGTGCCAGCAGCCCCATCGGAGCCTCCTACGAGCAGTACTTC. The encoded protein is CASSPIGASYEQYF.

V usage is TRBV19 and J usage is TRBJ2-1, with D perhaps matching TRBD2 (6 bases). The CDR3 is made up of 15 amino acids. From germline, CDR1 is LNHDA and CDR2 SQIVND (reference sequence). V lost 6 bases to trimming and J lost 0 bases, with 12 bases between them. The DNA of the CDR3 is TGTGCCAGTAGCCATTCGGGACTCTCCTACAATGAGCAGTTCTTC. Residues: CASSHSGLSYNEQFF.

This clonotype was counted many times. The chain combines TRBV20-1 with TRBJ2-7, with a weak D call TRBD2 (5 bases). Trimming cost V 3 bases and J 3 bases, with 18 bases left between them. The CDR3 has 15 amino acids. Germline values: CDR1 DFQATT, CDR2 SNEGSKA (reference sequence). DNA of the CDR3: TGCAGTGCTAGCGGAGGTAGACTTGGATACTACGAGCAGTACTTC. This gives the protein CSASGGRLGYYEQYF.

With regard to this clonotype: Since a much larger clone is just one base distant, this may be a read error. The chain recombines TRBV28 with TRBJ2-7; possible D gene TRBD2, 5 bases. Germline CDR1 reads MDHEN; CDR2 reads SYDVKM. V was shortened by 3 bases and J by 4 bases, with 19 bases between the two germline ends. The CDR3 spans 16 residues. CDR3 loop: CASSFSTLSGWYEQYF. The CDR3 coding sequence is TGTGCCAGCAGTTTCTCAACACTATCGGGATGGTACGAGCAGTACTTC.

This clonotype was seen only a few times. Here the CDR3 reads CASSPRTGPPYEQYF. CDR3 in DNA: TGTGCCAGCAGCCCCCGGACAGGTCCCCCCTACGAGCAGTACTTC. The chain joins TRBV11-2 to TRBJ2-7; 7 nucleotides agree with TRBD1. J gave up 2 bases and V 5 bases, and 9 bases lay outside the gene matches. The CDR3 runs to 15 residues. The V gene's germline CDR1 is SGHAT and CDR2 FQNNGV.

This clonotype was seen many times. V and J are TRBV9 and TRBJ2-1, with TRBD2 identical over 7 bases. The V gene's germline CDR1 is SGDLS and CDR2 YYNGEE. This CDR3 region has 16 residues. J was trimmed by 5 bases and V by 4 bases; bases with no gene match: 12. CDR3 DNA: TGTGCCAGCAGCCCCGACCCTGCGGGAGTTAACAATGAGCAGTTCTTC. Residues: CASSPDPAGVNNEQFF.

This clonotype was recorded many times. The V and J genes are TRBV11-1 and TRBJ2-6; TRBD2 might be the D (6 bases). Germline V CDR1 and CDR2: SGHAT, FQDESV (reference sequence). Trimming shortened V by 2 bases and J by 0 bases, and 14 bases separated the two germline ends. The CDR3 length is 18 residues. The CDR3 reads CASSLRPGTPSGANVLTF. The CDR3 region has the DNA TGTGCCAGCAGCTTAAGGCCCGGGACTCCCTCTGGGGCCAACGTCCTGACTTTC. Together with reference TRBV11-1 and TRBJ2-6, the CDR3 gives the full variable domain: EAEVAQSPRYKITEKSQAVAFWCDPISGHATLYWYRQILGQGPELLVQFQDESVVDDSQLPKDRFSAERLKGVDSTLKIQPAELGDSAMYLCASSLRPGTPSGANVLTFGAGSRLTVL.

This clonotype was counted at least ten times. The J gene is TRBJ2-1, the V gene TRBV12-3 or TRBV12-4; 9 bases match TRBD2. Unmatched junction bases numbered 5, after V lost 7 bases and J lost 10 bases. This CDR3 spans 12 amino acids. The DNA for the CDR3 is TGTGCCAGCATCCTTCTAGCGGGGGAGCAGTTCTTC. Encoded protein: CASILLAGEQFF.

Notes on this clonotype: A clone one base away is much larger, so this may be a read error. The CDR3 sequence is CASSLRVHPQHF. For the CDR3, the DNA is TGTGCCAGCAGTTTACGGGTTCACCCCCAGCATTTT. The genes are TRBV12-3 or TRBV12-4 and TRBJ1-5; D not resolved. The CDR3 extends over 12 amino acids. V was cut by 2 bases and J by 10 bases, with 9 bases left in between.

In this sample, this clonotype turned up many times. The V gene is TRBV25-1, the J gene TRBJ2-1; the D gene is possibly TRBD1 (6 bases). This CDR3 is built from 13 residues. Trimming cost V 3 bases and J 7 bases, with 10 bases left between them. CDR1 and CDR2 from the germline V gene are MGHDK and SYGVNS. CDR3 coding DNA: TGTGCCAGCAGTGATGAGAGGGGGAATGAGCAGTTCTTC. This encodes CASSDERGNEQFF.

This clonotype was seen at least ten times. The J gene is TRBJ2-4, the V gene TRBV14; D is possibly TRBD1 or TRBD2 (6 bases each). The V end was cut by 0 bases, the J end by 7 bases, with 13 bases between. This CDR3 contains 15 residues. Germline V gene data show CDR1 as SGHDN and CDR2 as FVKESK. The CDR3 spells CASSQEGIGGNIQYF. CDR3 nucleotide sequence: TGTGCCAGCAGCCAAGAGGGAATAGGGGGGAACATTCAGTACTTC.

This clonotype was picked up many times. CDR3 nucleotides: TGTGCCAGCAGCTTAGCGAGACAGGATGGGTACGAGCAGTACTTC. Translation: CASSLARQDGYEQYF. V is TRBV7-8 and J is TRBJ2-7; perhaps TRBD1 as D (6 bases). The CDR3 length is 15 residues. Germline assignment: CDR1 SGHVS and CDR2 FQNEAQ. Trimming shortened V by 0 bases and J by 4 bases, and 13 bases separated the two germline ends.

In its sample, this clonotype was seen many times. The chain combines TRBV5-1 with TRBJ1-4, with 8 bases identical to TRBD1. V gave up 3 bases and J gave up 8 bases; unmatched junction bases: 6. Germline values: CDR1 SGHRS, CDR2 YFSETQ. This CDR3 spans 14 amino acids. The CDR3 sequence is CASSYDRGGEKLFF. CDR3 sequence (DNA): TGCGCCAGCAGCTATGACAGGGGAGGAGAAAAACTGTTTTTT.

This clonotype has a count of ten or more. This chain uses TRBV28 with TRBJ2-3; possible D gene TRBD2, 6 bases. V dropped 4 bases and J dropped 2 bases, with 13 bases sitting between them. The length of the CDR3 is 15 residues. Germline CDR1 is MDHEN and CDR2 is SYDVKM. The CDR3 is CASSWGSGTTDTQYF. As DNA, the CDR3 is TGTGCCAGCAGTTGGGGTAGCGGAACCACAGATACGCAGTATTTT.

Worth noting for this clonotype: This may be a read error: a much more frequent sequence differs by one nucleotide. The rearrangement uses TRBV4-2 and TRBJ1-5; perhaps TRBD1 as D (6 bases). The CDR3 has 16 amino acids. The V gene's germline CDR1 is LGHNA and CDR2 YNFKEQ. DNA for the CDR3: TGTGCCTGCAGCCAAGGACAGTTCAATAGCAATCAGCCCCAGCATTTT. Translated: CACSQGQFNSNQPQHF.

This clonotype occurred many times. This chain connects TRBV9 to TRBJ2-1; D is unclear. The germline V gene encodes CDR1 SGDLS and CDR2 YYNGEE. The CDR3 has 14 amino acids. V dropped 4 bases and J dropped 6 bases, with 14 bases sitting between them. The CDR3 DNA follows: TGTGCCAGCAGCCCTTCATGGGCTTCCAATGAGCAGTTCTTC. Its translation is CASSPSWASNEQFF.

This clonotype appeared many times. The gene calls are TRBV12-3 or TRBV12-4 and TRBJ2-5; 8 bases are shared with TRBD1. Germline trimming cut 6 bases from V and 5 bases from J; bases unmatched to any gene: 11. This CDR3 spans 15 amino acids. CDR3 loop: CASSRRTGMGETQYF. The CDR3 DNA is TGTGCCAGCAGCCGACGGACAGGGATGGGGGAGACCCAGTACTTC.